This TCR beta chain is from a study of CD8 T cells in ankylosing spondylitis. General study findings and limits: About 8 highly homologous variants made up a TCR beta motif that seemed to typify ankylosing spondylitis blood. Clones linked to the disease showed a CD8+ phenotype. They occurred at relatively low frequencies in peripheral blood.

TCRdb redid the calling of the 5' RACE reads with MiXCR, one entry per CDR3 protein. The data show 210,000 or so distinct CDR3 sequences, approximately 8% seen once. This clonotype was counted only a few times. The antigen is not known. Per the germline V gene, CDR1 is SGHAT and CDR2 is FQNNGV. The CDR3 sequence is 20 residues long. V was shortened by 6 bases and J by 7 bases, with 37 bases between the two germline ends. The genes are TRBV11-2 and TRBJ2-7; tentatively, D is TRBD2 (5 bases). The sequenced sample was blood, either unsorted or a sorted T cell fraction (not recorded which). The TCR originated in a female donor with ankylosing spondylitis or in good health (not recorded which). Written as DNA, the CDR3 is TGTGCCAGCAGTTCCTATATCCGGAACCGTCAAGTGGGCGGATCGGGGGAGCAGTACTTC. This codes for CASSSYIRNRQVGGSGEQYF. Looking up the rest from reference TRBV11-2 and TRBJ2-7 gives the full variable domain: EAGVAQSPRYKIIEKRQSVAFWCNPISGHATLYWYQQILGQGPKLLIQFQNNGVVDDSQLPKDRFSAERLKGVDSTLKIQPAKLEDSAVYLCASSSYIRNRQVGGSGEQYFGPGTRLTVT.